Listed below are T cell receptor beta chains from one sample, sequenced in a study of blood T cell repertoires in COVID-19. Assay: immunoSEQ multiplex PCR; the TCRdb copy retains only in-frame clones and omits some. The sample shows fewer than 250,000 clones, 88% of them seen only once. Sequenced: PBMCs or T cells enriched from blood (not recorded which). The source is a woman aged 30 to 39 who had been exposed to COVID-19. Both conserved end residues are part of each CDR3. D genes are given only for firm matches.

TRBV10-3,TRBJ2-4,TRBD2,CAISGGGAKNIQYF
TRBV5-4,TRBJ1-1,-,CASSRDIMNTEAFF
TRBV9,TRBJ2-7,TRBD2,CASSAGGGGPYEQYF
TRBV14,TRBJ1-1,-,CASSQELFVGHAFF
TRBV25-1,TRBJ1-5,-,CASSEQNSNQPQHF
TRBV27,TRBJ2-3,-,CASSRNRVVDTQYF
TRBV11-2,TRBJ2-7,TRBD2,CASSLDGGSPFYEQYF
TRBV11-2,TRBJ2-1,TRBD2,CASSLHGTSGRFEQFF
TRBV12-3/TRBV12-4,TRBJ2-2,-,CASSLSTAGELFF
TRBV25-1,TRBJ1-5,-,CASSATDRGNQPQHF
TRBV6-5,TRBJ1-2,TRBD1,CASSYSSGGGYTF
TRBV3-1/TRBV3-2,TRBJ2-1,-,CASSQDPGGEQFF
TRBV6-2/TRBV6-3,TRBJ2-1,TRBD2,CASSYQRGGYNEQFF
TRBV5-6,TRBJ2-2,-,CASSFGQVGELFF
TRBV27,TRBJ2-7,TRBD1,CASSPGTVFSDEQYF
TRBV29-1,TRBJ1-3,TRBD1,CSVEQGALGTIYF
TRBV9,TRBJ2-3,TRBD2,CASSVAGGPSDTQYF
TRBV5-4,TRBJ2-4,-,CASSPSAAADIQYF
TRBV6-6,TRBJ1-1,-,CASRVRPSLLNTEAFF
TRBV5-1,TRBJ1-2,TRBD1,CASSLGSSGGVGDTGF
TRBV7-9,TRBJ1-1,TRBD1,CASRGQGRGNTEAFF
TRBV7-9,TRBJ2-1,TRBD2,CASSPYVGGTSVKNEQFF